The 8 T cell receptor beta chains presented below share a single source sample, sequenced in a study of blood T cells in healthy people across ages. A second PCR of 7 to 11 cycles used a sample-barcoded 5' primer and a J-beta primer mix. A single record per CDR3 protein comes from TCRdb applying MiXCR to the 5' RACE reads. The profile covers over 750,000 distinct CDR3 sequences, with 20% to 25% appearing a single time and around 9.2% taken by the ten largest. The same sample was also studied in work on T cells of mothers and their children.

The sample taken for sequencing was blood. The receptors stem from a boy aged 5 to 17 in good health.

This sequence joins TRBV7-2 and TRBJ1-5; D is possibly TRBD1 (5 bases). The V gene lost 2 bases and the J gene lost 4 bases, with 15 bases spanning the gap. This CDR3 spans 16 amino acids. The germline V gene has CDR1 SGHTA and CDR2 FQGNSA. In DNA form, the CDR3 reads TGTGCCAGCAGCTTATGGGGGGGGAACTCTAATCAGCCCCAGCATTTT. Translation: CASSLWGGNSNQPQHF.

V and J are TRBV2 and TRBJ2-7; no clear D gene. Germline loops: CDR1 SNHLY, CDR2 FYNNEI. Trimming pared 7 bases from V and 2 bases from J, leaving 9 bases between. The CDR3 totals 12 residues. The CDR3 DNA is TGTGCCAGCACCGCAGGTACCTACGAGCAGTACTTC. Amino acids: CASTAGTYEQYF.

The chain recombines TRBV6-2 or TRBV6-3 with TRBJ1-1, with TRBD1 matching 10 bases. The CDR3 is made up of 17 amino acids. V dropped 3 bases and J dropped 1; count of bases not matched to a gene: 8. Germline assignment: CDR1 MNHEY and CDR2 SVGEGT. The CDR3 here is CASSYPTGTGENTEAFF. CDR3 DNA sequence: TGTGCCAGCAGTTATCCCACCGGGACAGGGGAGAACACTGAAGCTTTCTTT.

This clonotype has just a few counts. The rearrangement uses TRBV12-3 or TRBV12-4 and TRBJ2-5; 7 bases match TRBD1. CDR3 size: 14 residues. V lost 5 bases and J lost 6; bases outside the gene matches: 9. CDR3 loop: CASSSVTGRKTQYF. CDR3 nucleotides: TGTGCCAGCAGTAGCGTGACAGGGCGGAAGACCCAGTACTTC.

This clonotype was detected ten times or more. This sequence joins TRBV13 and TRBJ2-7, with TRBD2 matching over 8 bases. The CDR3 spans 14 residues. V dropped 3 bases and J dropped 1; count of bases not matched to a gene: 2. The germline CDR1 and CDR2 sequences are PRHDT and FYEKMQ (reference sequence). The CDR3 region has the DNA TGTGCCAGCAGCTTGGGCGGGAGGTCCTACGAGCAGTACTTC. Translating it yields CASSLGGRSYEQYF.

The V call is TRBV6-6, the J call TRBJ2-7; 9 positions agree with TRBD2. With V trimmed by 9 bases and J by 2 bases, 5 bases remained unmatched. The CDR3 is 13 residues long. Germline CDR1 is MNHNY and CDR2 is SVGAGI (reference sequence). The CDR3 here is CASLAGDAYEQYF. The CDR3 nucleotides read TGTGCCAGTTTAGCGGGGGATGCCTACGAGCAGTACTTC.

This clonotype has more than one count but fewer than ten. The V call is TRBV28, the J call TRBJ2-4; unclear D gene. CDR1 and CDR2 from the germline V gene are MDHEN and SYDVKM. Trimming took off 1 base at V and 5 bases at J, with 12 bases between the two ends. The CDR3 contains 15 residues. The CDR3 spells CASSLSRLNQNIQYF. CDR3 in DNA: TGTGCCAGCAGTTTATCGCGGCTTAACCAAAACATTCAGTACTTC. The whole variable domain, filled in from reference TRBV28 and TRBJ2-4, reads DVKVTQSSRYLVKRTGEKVFLECVQDMDHENMFWYRQDPGLGLRLIYFSYDVKMKEKGDIPEGYSVSREKKERFSLILESASTNQTSMYLCASSLSRLNQNIQYFGAGTRLSVL.

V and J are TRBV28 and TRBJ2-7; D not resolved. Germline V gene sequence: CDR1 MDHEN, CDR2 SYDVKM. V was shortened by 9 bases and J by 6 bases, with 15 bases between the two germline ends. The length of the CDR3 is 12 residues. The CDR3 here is CASSPLGFEQYF. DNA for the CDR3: TGTGCCAGTAGCCCTTTGGGATTCGAGCAGTACTTC.